This T cell receptor (beta chain) was observed in a study of cytomegalovirus exposure and HLA in healthy donors. The CDR3 has 14 amino acids. V lost 1 base, J lost 7 bases, and 4 bases stayed unmatched. Germline V gives CDR1 SGDLS, CDR2 YYNGEE. The PCR made use of 60 Vbeta and 13 Jbeta primers. TCRdb's table, derived via immunoSEQ multiplex PCR, lists solely in-frame clones and lacks some. This table holds around 190,000 clones. This TCR was sampled from a woman in her 30s in good health and CMV-seropositive. The specimen sequenced was PBMCs. The V gene is TRBV9, the J gene TRBJ1-2; TRBD1 matches at 10 bases. The CDR3 region is CASSVRDRGSGYTF. CDR3 sequence (DNA): TGTGCCAGCAGCGTACGGGACAGGGGTAGTGGCTACACCTTC.